This passage covers 21 T cell receptor beta chains from one sample sequenced in a study of cytomegalovirus exposure and HLA in healthy donors. Profiled with immunoSEQ multiplex PCR; TCRdb holds only in-frame clones, not every one. Found here are some 240,000 clones, 83% of them singletons; the top ten hold less than 7%. The sample was PBMCs. The receptors here all came from a woman younger than 35 in good health and CMV-seronegative.

CDR3 residues: CSARDGYNSPLHF. In DNA, the CDR3 is TGCAGCGCGAGAGACGGCTATAATTCACCCCTCCACTTT. V usage is TRBV29-1 and J usage is TRBJ1-6; no clear D gene. Per the germline V gene, CDR1 is SQVTM and CDR2 is ANQGSEA. Trimming removed 7 bases from V and 3 bases from J, with 10 bases in between. This CDR3 is built from 13 residues.

This chain links TRBV6-1 with TRBJ1-1; D gene unclear. Germline V CDR1 and CDR2: MNHNS, SASEGT. V dropped 4 bases and J dropped 3 bases, with 12 bases sitting between them. The CDR3 length is 14 residues. The CDR3 DNA sequence: TGTGCCAGCAGTGTCGAAGGGCGGGACACTGAAGCTTTCTTT. Protein: CASSVEGRDTEAFF.

V usage is TRBV28 and J usage is TRBJ1-2; the match to TRBD1 covers 8 bases. Germline V gives CDR1 MDHEN, CDR2 SYDVKM. V lost 8 bases to trimming and J lost 7 bases; unmatched junction nucleotides: 9. The CDR3 is 13 amino acids. The CDR3 DNA reads TGTGCCAGCGGTCTCCAGGGGGCGCGTGGCTACACCTTC. Translated: CASGLQGARGYTF.

The V and J genes are TRBV5-4 and TRBJ1-1; D not resolved. Per germline, CDR1 SGHNT and CDR2 YYREEE (reference sequence). V lost 2 bases and J 0 bases, leaving 5 bases between the germline ends. The CDR3 has 13 amino acids. The CDR3 is CASSFRLNTEAFF. Here the CDR3 DNA reads TGTGCCAGCAGCTTCAGGTTGAACACTGAAGCTTTCTTT.

The chain employs TRBV6-6 and TRBJ2-3; 11 nucleotides line up with TRBD2. Trimming at V came to 7 bases and at J to 0 bases, leaving 6 bases not matched to a gene. The CDR3 consists of 16 residues. Germline V lookup: CDR1 MNHNY, CDR2 SVGAGI (reference sequence). The CDR3 spells CASNPLAGGSTDTQYF. CDR3 DNA: TGTGCCAGCAACCCCTTAGCGGGAGGGAGCACAGATACGCAGTATTTT.

This clone was seen once. The rearrangement links TRBV10-3 to TRBJ2-7, with D unresolved. The V gene lost 4 bases and the J gene lost 2 bases, with 12 bases spanning the gap. Per germline, CDR1 ENHRY and CDR2 SYGVKD. The CDR3 consists of 14 residues. CDR3 coding DNA: TGTGCCATCAGTGGGTCACAGAATACCTACGAGCAGTACTTC. Its translation: CAISGSQNTYEQYF.

V is TRBV2 and J is TRBJ2-2; D may be TRBD2 (6 bases). The CDR3 contains 15 residues. The germline V gene encodes CDR1 SNHLY and CDR2 FYNNEI. V lost 1 base and J lost 6, with 12 bases in between. The CDR3 bases are TGTGCCAGCAGTGAAGGGAAACTAGCTCCCGGGGAGCTGTTTTTT. It is translated as CASSEGKLAPGELFF.

The chain is built from TRBV18 and TRBJ1-1; 7 bases map to TRBD1. The germline V gene encodes CDR1 KGHSH and CDR2 LQKENI. V shed 5 bases, J shed 1 base, and the junction held 7 bases outside the gene matches. CDR3 length: 15 amino acids. The CDR3 sequence is CASSDSGTANTEAFF. The CDR3 DNA reads TGTGCCAGCTCAGACTCCGGGACAGCGAACACTGAAGCTTTCTTT.

The rearrangement links TRBV5-6 to TRBJ2-3; D is tentatively TRBD1 or TRBD2 (5 bases each). Germline CDR1 reads SGHDT; CDR2 reads YYEEEE. Trimming shortened V by 0 bases and J by 2 bases, and 7 bases separated the two germline ends. There are 14 residues in the CDR3. The CDR3 bases are TGTGCCAGCAGCTTGGCCGGGACCACAGATACGCAGTATTTT. It yields the protein CASSLAGTTDTQYF.

This clone was observed a single time. J is TRBJ2-5 and V is TRBV5-1; D is ambiguous. The CDR3 covers 12 residues. Between the trimmed V and J ends, which lost 4 bases and 5 bases, there was a span of 9 bases. Germline V gene lookup returns CDR1 SGHRS and CDR2 YFSETQ. This CDR3 reads CASSTVRETQYF. The CDR3 DNA follows: TGCGCCAGCAGCACGGTCCGGGAGACCCAGTACTTC.

This clone was recorded only once. This rearrangement joins TRBV2 to TRBJ2-1, with a tentative D call TRBD2 (7 bases). V was pared by 4 bases and J by 1 base, with 11 bases between. CDR3 size: 15 residues. Germline CDR1 and CDR2: SNHLY and FYNNEI. The CDR3 region is CASSGEGGSYNEQFF. The CDR3 DNA reads TGTGCCAGCAGTGGGGAGGGGGGTTCCTACAATGAGCAGTTCTTC. Complete variable domain (other parts from reference TRBV2 and TRBJ2-1): EPEVTQTPSHQVTQMGQEVILRCVPISNHLYFYWYRQILGQKVEFLVSFYNNEISEKSEIFDDQFSVERPDGSNFTLKIRSTKLEDSAMYFCASSGEGGSYNEQFFGPGTRLTVL.

The V call is TRBV21-1, the J call TRBJ2-7; no DNA check was done on the table's D call, TRBD2. TRBV21-1 is recorded as a pseudogene. CDR3 length: 14 amino acids. DNA of the CDR3: TGTGCCAGCAGCAAAGCGGAGGGACCCTACGAGCAGTACTTC. Protein: CASSKAEGPYEQYF.

The chain couples TRBV27 to TRBJ1-2; TRBD1 is a possible D gene (5 bases). This CDR3 region has 16 residues. Germline V gene sequence: CDR1 MNHEY, CDR2 SMNVEV (reference sequence). Trimming took 5 bases from V and 2 from J, leaving 18 bases between them. CDR3: CASSLAGRTANYGYTF. In DNA form, the CDR3 reads TGTGCCAGCAGTCTTGCAGGGCGAACCGCCAACTATGGCTACACCTTC.

This clone was seen only once. The chain carries TRBV28 and TRBJ2-7; D is unresolved. The CDR3 consists of 14 residues. Trimming stripped 1 base from V and 3 bases from J, with 10 bases between. Germline V gene sequence: CDR1 MDHEN, CDR2 SYDVKM. CDR3 in DNA: TGTGCCAGCAGTTTATCCCCGGCGTACTACGAGCAGTACTTC. This sequence encodes CASSLSPAYYEQYF. Using reference TRBV28 and TRBJ2-7 for the parts outside the CDR3, the full variable domain is DVKVTQSSRYLVKRTGEKVFLECVQDMDHENMFWYRQDPGLGLRLIYFSYDVKMKEKGDIPEGYSVSREKKERFSLILESASTNQTSMYLCASSLSPAYYEQYFGPGTRLTVT.

This chain connects TRBV4-1 to TRBJ1-1; D is unclear. Germline V CDR1 and CDR2: MGHRA, YSYEKL. The ends were cut back, 1 base at V and 4 bases at J, with 7 bases in the middle. The length of the CDR3 is 13 residues. The CDR3 reads CASSQGTATEAFF. CDR3 DNA sequence: TGCGCCAGCAGCCAAGGGACGGCCACTGAAGCTTTCTTT.

This rearrangement joins TRBV2 to TRBJ2-1; D is unresolved. This CDR3 is built from 11 residues. The V end was cut by 0 bases, the J end by 8 bases, with 2 bases between. Germline lookup yields CDR1 SNHLY and CDR2 FYNNEI. CDR3 sequence (DNA): TGTGCCAGCAGTGAAGCTGATGAGCAGTTCTTC. Its translation is CASSEADEQFF.

The gene calls are TRBV29-1 and TRBJ1-4, with D unclear. This CDR3 is built from 14 residues. Germline V gene lookup returns CDR1 SQVTM and CDR2 ANQGSEA. The germline V and J ends were trimmed by 4 bases and 10 bases, with 19 bases remaining between them. CDR3 residues: CSVGGEGASAKLFF. DNA of the CDR3: TGCAGCGTTGGCGGCGAAGGAGCGAGTGCAAAACTGTTTTTT.

The V and J genes are TRBV7-9 and TRBJ1-5, with a possible D match to TRBD1 (6 bases). CDR3 length: 15 amino acids. The germline V gene has CDR1 SEHNR and CDR2 FQNEAQ (reference sequence). Trimming pared 2 bases from V and 6 bases from J, leaving 14 bases between. The CDR3 DNA reads as TGTGCCAGCAGCTTAACAGGGTCGGTCGGTCAGCCCCAGCATTTT. Its translation: CASSLTGSVGQPQHF.

CDR3 protein: CASRGYEQYF. The CDR3 DNA follows: TGTGCCAGCAGGGGCTACGAGCAGTACTTC. The chain uses TRBV27 and TRBJ2-7, with unresolved D. V was shortened by 6 bases and J by 3 bases, with 3 bases between the two germline ends. The germline V gene encodes CDR1 MNHEY and CDR2 SMNVEV (reference sequence). The CDR3 length is 10 residues.

The chain links TRBV6-5 to TRBJ2-7; 7 bases align to TRBD1. Germline CDR1 and CDR2: MNHEY and SVGAGI. Trimming took 4 bases from V and 1 from J; bases not matched to a gene: 7. The CDR3 consists of 15 residues. The CDR3: CASSSDREKSYEQYF. The CDR3 region has the DNA TGTGCCAGCAGTTCAGACAGGGAGAAATCCTACGAGCAGTACTTC.

The chain carries TRBV4-2 and TRBJ2-3; D is unresolved. The CDR3 sequence is 12 residues long. In germline, CDR1 is LGHNA, CDR2 YNFKEQ. V was pared by 1 base and J by 6 bases, with 5 bases between. The CDR3 DNA reads as TGTGCCAGCAGCCAAGCGGGCGATACGCAGTATTTT. Translated: CASSQAGDTQYF.